This entry concerns a single T cell receptor (beta chain). What it recognizes is unknown. Only in-frame clones appear in the TCRdb table, and some are missing; sequencing was by immunoSEQ multiplex PCR. The sample includes around 170,000 clones, roughly 93% of them seen just once. These data belong to a study of T cell responses to AZD1222 COVID-19 vaccine. For the study at large: Second-dose schedules of about 4 or about 12 weeks were combined. Study results and limitations: Just 5 to 7 AZD1222 recipients tested seropositive at baseline. Regions 160-218 and 743-854 dominated among vaccine-associated CD4 TCRs spanning spike. Nearly half of spike-specific TCRs reportedly target variant regions that are unmutated in the B.1.351 and B.1.1.7 variants.

V was pared by 4 bases and J by 0 bases, with 4 bases between. Germline-derived CDR1 and CDR2 are SGHDN and FVKESK. The CDR3 is made up of 13 amino acids. This TCR came from an adult in good health. The chain is built from TRBV14 and TRBJ1-5; D not certain. The sample was peripheral blood, taken on day 0 of AZD1222 vaccination. The CDR3 sequence is CASSRYSNQPQHF. The CDR3 bases are TGTGCCAGCAGCCGGTATAGCAATCAGCCCCAGCATTTT. The variable domain in full, with the rest retrieved from reference TRBV14 and TRBJ1-5, is EAGVTQFPSHSVIEKGQTVTLRCDPISGHDNLYWYRRVMGKEIKFLLHFVKESKQDESGMPNNRFLAERTGGTYSTLKVQPAELEDSGVYFCASSRYSNQPQHFGDGTRLSIL.